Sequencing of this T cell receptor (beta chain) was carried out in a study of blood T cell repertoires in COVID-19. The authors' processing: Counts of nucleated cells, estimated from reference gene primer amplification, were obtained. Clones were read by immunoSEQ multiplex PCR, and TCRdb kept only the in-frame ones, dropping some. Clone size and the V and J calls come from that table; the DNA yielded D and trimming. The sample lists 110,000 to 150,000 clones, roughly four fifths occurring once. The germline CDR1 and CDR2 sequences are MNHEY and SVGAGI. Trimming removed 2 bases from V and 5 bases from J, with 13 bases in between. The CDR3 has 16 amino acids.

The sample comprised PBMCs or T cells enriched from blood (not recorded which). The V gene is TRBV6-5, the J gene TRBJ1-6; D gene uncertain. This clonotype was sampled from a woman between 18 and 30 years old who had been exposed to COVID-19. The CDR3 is CASSYNPDGDNSPLHF. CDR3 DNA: TGTGCCAGCAGTTACAATCCGGACGGGGATAATTCACCCCTCCACTTT.